Presented here are 3 T cell receptor beta chains from one specimen sequenced in a study of blood T cell repertoires in COVID-19. Some clones are missing from TCRdb's copy, which holds only in-frame ones; the method was immunoSEQ multiplex PCR. Of 150,000 to 200,000 clones listed, roughly 94% are singletons. Sequencing was carried out using peripheral blood. The receptors here all came from a man aged 30 to 45 with COVID-19, enrolled during active disease.

Remarks on this clone: Distinct nucleotide sequences in the sample also encode this CDR3. The V call is TRBV19, the J call TRBJ1-3; TRBD1 matches 8 bases. The trim removed 5 bases at V and 0 bases at J, leaving 3 bases unmatched. Germline lookup yields CDR1 LNHDA and CDR2 SQIVND (reference sequence). The CDR3 contains 15 residues. This CDR3 is CASSATGGSGNTIYF. As DNA, the CDR3 is TGTGCCAGTAGTGCCACAGGGGGCTCTGGAAACACCATATATTTT. Full variable domain (rest looked up from reference TRBV19 and TRBJ1-3): DGGITQSPKYLFRKEGQNVTLSCEQNLNHDAMYWYRQDPGQGLRLIYYSQIVNDFQKGDIAEGYSVSREKKESFPLTVTSAQKNPTAFYLCASSATGGSGNTIYFGEGSWLTVV.

The J gene is TRBJ2-7, the V gene TRBV5-1; TRBD1 is a possible D gene (6 bases). The germline V gene has CDR1 SGHRS and CDR2 YFSETQ. V lost 0 bases and J lost 7, with 11 bases in between. This CDR3 spans 13 amino acids. CDR3 nucleotide sequence: TGCGCCAGCAGCTTGGGAGGGGGATTAGAGCAGTACTTC. Amino acids: CASSLGGGLEQYF.

This chain links TRBV2 with TRBJ2-3; the match to TRBD2 covers 8 bases. Trimming cost V 1 base and J 5 bases; bases outside gene matches: 8. CDR1 and CDR2 (germline): SNHLY, FYNNEI. This CDR3 has 16 residues. The CDR3 loop reads CASSEVAAGVLDTQYF. CDR3 nucleotide sequence: TGTGCCAGCAGTGAAGTTGCAGCGGGGGTGTTAGATACGCAGTATTTT.